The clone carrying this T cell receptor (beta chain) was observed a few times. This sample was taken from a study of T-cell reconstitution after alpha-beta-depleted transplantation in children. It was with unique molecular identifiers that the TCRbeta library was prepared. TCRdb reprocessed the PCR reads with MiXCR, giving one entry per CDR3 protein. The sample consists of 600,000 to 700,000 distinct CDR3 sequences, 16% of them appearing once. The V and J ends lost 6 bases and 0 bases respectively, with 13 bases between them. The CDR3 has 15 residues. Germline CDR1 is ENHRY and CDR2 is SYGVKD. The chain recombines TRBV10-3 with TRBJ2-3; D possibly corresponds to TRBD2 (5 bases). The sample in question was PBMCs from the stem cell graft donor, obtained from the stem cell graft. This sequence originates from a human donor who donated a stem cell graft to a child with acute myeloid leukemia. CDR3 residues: CAIREELTSTDTQYF. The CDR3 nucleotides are TGTGCCATCAGGGAGGAACTGACTAGCACAGATACGCAGTATTTT.